The sample holds a few counts of the clone carrying this T cell receptor beta chain. Its antigen is not identified. Template switching introduced a universal primer site, and the cDNA bore unique molecular identifiers. A single record per CDR3 protein comes from TCRdb applying MiXCR to the 5' RACE reads. The sample shows some 570,000 distinct CDR3 sequences, about 22% of them seen only once. These data come from a study of identical twins. General observations from the study: Abundant beta clonotypes from cord blood bore fewer insertions; memory repertoires lacked this pattern. A partial confounding effect on zero-insertion analyses could come from invariant MAIT and iNKT cells. Cross-sectional statistics underpinned the conclusions; the same donors were not followed.

Germline CDR1 reads SNHLY; CDR2 reads FYNNEI. This CDR3 comprises 14 residues. V lost 9 bases, J lost 7 bases, and 7 bases stayed unmatched. The same sample was also used in a study of yellow fever vaccine responses in identical twins.

The chain employs TRBV2 and TRBJ2-4; 12 bases are shared with TRBD2. Sequenced input: CD4+ T cells sorted from blood. This TCR derives from a young woman in good health. CDR3 in amino acids: CARRETSGSNIQYF. The CDR3 DNA reads TGTGCCAGAAGGGAGACTAGCGGGAGTAACATTCAGTACTTC.